These 18 T cell receptor beta chains share one sample of origin, sequenced in a study of identical twins. In TCRdb, the 5' RACE reads were re-called with MiXCR into one record per CDR3 protein. The sample shows about 920,000 distinct CDR3 sequences, around an eighth of them seen only once. These data are also associated with another study on yellow fever vaccine responses in identical twins.

Sequencing was done on a sample of PBMCs. Receptors were obtained from a woman younger than 35 in good health.

This clonotype was found a few times. This rearrangement joins TRBV29-1 to TRBJ2-5; the match to TRBD1 covers 7 bases. CDR3 length equals 14 residues. Germline V gene sequence: CDR1 SQVTM, CDR2 ANQGSEA. Losses at the gene ends were 5 bases for V and 0 bases for J; bases not matched to a gene: 6. CDR3 coding DNA: TGCAGCGTTTTAACAGGGGACAACCAAGAGACCCAGTACTTC. It codes for CSVLTGDNQETQYF.

Many counts were recorded for this clonotype. The chain has TRBV20-1 and TRBJ2-2, with D possibly matching TRBD2 (5 bases). The CDR3 runs 17 residues. V was shortened by 0 bases and J by 1 base, with 15 bases between the two germline ends. From germline, CDR1 is DFQATT and CDR2 SNEGSKA (reference sequence). This CDR3 reads CSARDPGPRGNTGELFF. The CDR3 coding sequence is TGCAGTGCTAGAGATCCTGGCCCCCGGGGGAACACCGGGGAGCTGTTTTTT.

This clonotype was seen more than once but under ten times. CDR3: CATITRDTQYF. The CDR3 DNA is TGTGCCACCATAACTAGGGATACGCAGTATTTT. The genes are TRBV6-2 or TRBV6-3 and TRBJ2-3; a possible D gene is TRBD2 (5 bases). The length of the CDR3 is 11 residues. Germline V CDR1 and CDR2: MNHEY, SVGEGT. V was cut by 10 bases and J by 6 bases, with 11 bases left in between.

This clonotype was counted between two and nine times. This sequence joins TRBV6-1 and TRBJ2-2; D might be TRBD2 (6 bases). The germline V gene has CDR1 MNHNS and CDR2 SASEGT. CDR3 length: 17 amino acids. V lost 5 bases and J lost 1, with 17 bases in between. This CDR3 is CASSHTGSSENTGELFF. CDR3 DNA sequence: TGTGCCAGCAGTCATACTGGGTCTAGCGAGAACACCGGGGAGCTGTTTTTT.

This clonotype turned up a few times. The chain links TRBV7-6 to TRBJ2-1, with D tentatively TRBD1 or TRBD2 (5 bases each). CDR3 length equals 12 residues. V was pared by 6 bases and J by 10 bases, with 13 bases between. Germline-derived CDR1 and CDR2 are SGHVS and FNYEAQ. Written as DNA, the CDR3 is TGTGCCAGCAGTCGAGGGGCGAAAGAGCAGTTCTTC. Translating gives CASSRGAKEQFF.

This clonotype was seen more than once but under ten times. This chain uses TRBV3-1 with TRBJ1-5; 9 bases match TRBD1. The trim removed 1 base at V and 5 bases at J, leaving 0 bases unmatched. This CDR3 contains 14 residues. Germline V gives CDR1 LGHDT, CDR2 YNNKEL (reference sequence). The CDR3 nucleotides read TGTGCCAGCAGCCAAGGGACAGGGGATCAGCCCCAGCATTTT. Translating gives CASSQGTGDQPQHF.

A few counts support this clonotype. The J gene is TRBJ1-1, the V gene TRBV9; 7 positions match TRBD1. The CDR3 extends over 15 amino acids. Germline V gives CDR1 SGDLS, CDR2 YYNGEE. After removal of 3 bases from V and 0 bases from J, the junction contained 5 bases not matched to a gene. The CDR3 nucleotides are TGTGCCAGCAGCGGACGGGACAGCTTGAACACTGAAGCTTTCTTT. The encoded protein is CASSGRDSLNTEAFF.

This clonotype was found a few times. CDR3 protein: CASSRGGSGEQYF. The CDR3 DNA reads as TGCGCCAGCAGCCGGGGGGGGAGTGGCGAGCAGTACTTC. The J gene is TRBJ2-7, the V gene TRBV5-1, with 8 bases lining up with TRBD2. V shed 4 bases and J 6 bases; nucleotides not matched to a gene: 6. The CDR3 extends over 13 amino acids. Germline V gene lookup returns CDR1 SGHRS and CDR2 YFSETQ.

There are a few counts of this clonotype. The V gene is TRBV12-5, the J gene TRBJ2-3, with 15 bases lining up with TRBD2. J lost 7 bases, V lost 7 bases, and 12 bases had no gene match. Germline assignment: CDR1 LGHNT and CDR2 FRNRAP. This CDR3 spans 17 amino acids. Here the CDR3 reads CASAAGLAGGIDHTQYF. CDR3 in DNA: TGTGCTAGTGCCGCGGGACTAGCGGGGGGAATTGACCATACGCAGTATTTT.

This clonotype was seen repeatedly, ten times or more. The J gene is TRBJ2-3, the V gene TRBV10-3; 9 positions match TRBD2. Germline V gene sequence: CDR1 ENHRY, CDR2 SYGVKD. This CDR3 contains 15 residues. V dropped 11 bases and J dropped 1; count of bases not matched to a gene: 10. In nucleotides, the CDR3 is TGTGCCTATCGCGGGGGGGCCTTCGGCACAGATACGCAGTATTTT. Translated: CAYRGGAFGTDTQYF.

This clonotype was seen a few times. The rearrangement joins TRBV5-1 to TRBJ2-6; D gene unclear. Between the trimmed V and J ends, which lost 0 bases and 1 base, there was a span of 8 bases. This CDR3 comprises 16 residues. The V gene's germline CDR1 is SGHRS and CDR2 YFSETQ. The CDR3 DNA reads TGCGCCAGCAGCTTGGCCTTATATTCTGGGGCCAACGTCCTGACTTTC. This translates into CASSLALYSGANVLTF.

The table lists this clonotype with a few counts. The chain has TRBV4-1 and TRBJ2-5; D might be TRBD1 or TRBD2, each matching 5 bases. This CDR3 comprises 16 residues. CDR1 MGHRA and CDR2 YSYEKL come from the germline V gene. V was trimmed by 0 bases and J by 5 bases, leaving 16 bases between them. CDR3 amino acids: CASSQDLRGASETQYF. The CDR3 DNA sequence: TGCGCCAGCAGCCAAGACCTAAGGGGAGCAAGCGAGACCCAGTACTTC.

The CDR3 region has the DNA TGTGCCATCAGTGATTCTAGCGGGGAGAGCACAGATACGCAGTATTTT. It yields the protein CAISDSSGESTDTQYF. This sequence joins TRBV10-3 and TRBJ2-3, with 9 bases fitting TRBD2. Germline lookup yields CDR1 ENHRY and CDR2 SYGVKD. The CDR3 covers 16 residues. V trimming: 3 bases; J trimming: 0 bases; junction bases outside the gene matches: 4.

The rearrangement joins TRBV18 to TRBJ1-6; the D gene is possibly TRBD1 (6 bases). Trimming removed 4 bases at V and 6 bases at J, with 10 bases between. CDR3 length equals 14 residues. Germline CDR1 reads KGHSH; CDR2 reads LQKENI. The CDR3 reads CASSLGTPNSPLHF. The CDR3 bases are TGTGCCAGCTCACTCGGGACACCTAATTCACCCCTCCACTTT.

The chain joins TRBV19 to TRBJ2-6; tentative D call: TRBD1 (6 bases). Deletions cut 6 bases from V and 3 bases from J, with 12 bases between. CDR1 LNHDA and CDR2 SQIVND come from the germline V gene (reference sequence). The CDR3 is made up of 15 amino acids. CDR3 residues: CASRLTGNGANVLTF. Written as DNA, the CDR3 is TGTGCCAGTAGATTAACAGGGAATGGGGCCAACGTCCTGACTTTC.

This clonotype was counted once. This chain connects TRBV4-2 to TRBJ2-1; tentatively, D is TRBD1 or TRBD2 (5 bases each). The V end lost 0 bases, the J end lost 2 bases, and 11 bases lay between the germline ends. The CDR3 is 16 amino acids. Per germline, CDR1 LGHNA and CDR2 YNFKEQ. The CDR3 DNA reads as TGTGCCAGCAGCCAAGATTGGCAGGGACCCTACAATGAGCAGTTCTTC. Its protein is CASSQDWQGPYNEQFF.

The gene calls are TRBV5-6 and TRBJ2-5; TRBD1 might be the D (5 bases). The CDR3 loop spans 13 amino acids. Germline V lookup: CDR1 SGHDT, CDR2 YYEEEE. The V end was cut by 4 bases, the J end by 8 bases, with 15 bases between. The CDR3 loop reads CASSPRVVCTQYF. The CDR3 DNA reads TGTGCCAGCAGCCCCAGGGTCGTCTGCACCCAGTACTTC.

The table lists this clonotype with many counts. This sequence joins TRBV3-1 and TRBJ1-6, with 8 bases matching TRBD1. The CDR3 totals 13 residues. CDR1 and CDR2 from the germline V gene are LGHDT and YNNKEL (reference sequence). J gave up 8 bases and V 5 bases, and 2 bases lay outside the gene matches. CDR3 bases: TGTGCCAGCAGCGCGACAGGGGATTCACCCCTCCACTTT. This sequence encodes CASSATGDSPLHF.